This T cell receptor beta chain is drawn from a study of T cell responses to AZD1222 COVID-19 vaccine. Study findings and constraints: White British ancestry dominated among donors, who included more females, and clonal diversity was possibly underestimated. AZD1222 recipients seropositive at baseline numbered only 5 to 7. Receipt of two AZD1222 doses was followed by a rise in Spike-specific TCR breadth and depth.

On this clone: Its specificity is not known.

Only in-frame clones appear in the TCRdb table, and some are missing; sequencing was by immunoSEQ multiplex PCR. The sample includes 140,000 to 150,000 clones, about 92% seen only once; the top ten take 7.5% to 9.5%. Source: peripheral blood, taken on day 0 of AZD1222 vaccination. This clonotype originated in an adult in good health.

CDR3 sequence (DNA): TGTGCCAGCTCACTGAGGGGAACAGGGGCAGGCTACACCTTC. Its translation: CASSLRGTGAGYTF. This chain uses TRBV18 with TRBJ1-2; TRBD1 matches at 7 bases. The V segment lost 4 bases and the J segment 8 bases; nucleotides outside the gene matches: 10. This CDR3 is built from 14 residues. Germline CDR1 reads KGHSH; CDR2 reads LQKENI.